This is a list of T cell receptor beta chains from one sample in a study of cytomegalovirus exposure and HLA in healthy donors. The repertoire was sequenced with immunoSEQ multiplex PCR; TCRdb's copy has only in-frame clones and lacks some. The table shows 85,000 to 100,000 clones, with around 76% occurring only once. Sample: PBMCs. These receptors all stem from a human donor in good health. Each CDR3 is given with its conserved first and last residue. A D gene is named only where the DNA matches it firmly. Expanded clones get a size class; other rows say once, few or many, or leave the size out.

abundance	d_gene	v_gene	j_gene	CDR3aa	CDR3nt
.	.	TRBV6-1	TRBJ2-7	CASSEAGGLSSYEQYF	TGTGCCAGCAGTGAAGCTGGCGGACTTAGCTCCTACGAGCAGTACTTC
.	.	TRBV19	TRBJ1-2	CASSTDHRKNYGYTF	TGTGCCAGTAGTACAGATCACAGGAAAAACTATGGCTACACCTTC
.	.	TRBV25-1	TRBJ1-2	CASSETTGTYDYTF	TGTGCCAGCAGTGAAACGACAGGAACCTATGACTACACCTTC
.	.	TRBV10-2	TRBJ1-1	CASSETGTTEAFF	TGCGCCAGCAGTGAGACAGGGACCACTGAAGCTTTCTTT
.	.	TRBV19	TRBJ1-1	CASSQTGSMNTEAFF	TGTGCCAGTAGTCAAACAGGGTCGATGAACACTGAAGCTTTCTTT
few	.	TRBV5-6	TRBJ2-6	CASSFTGTGANVLTF	TGTGCCAGCAGCTTCACAGGGACTGGGGCCAACGTCCTGACTTTC
few	.	TRBV4-1	TRBJ2-2	CASSVRSYTGELFF	TGCGCCAGCAGCGTTAGATCCTACACCGGGGAGCTGTTTTTT
.	TRBD2	TRBV29-1	TRBJ2-7	CSVEVGRGGYEQYF	TGCAGCGTTGAGGTGGGGCGGGGGGGCTACGAGCAGTACTTC
once	TRBD1	TRBV7-9	TRBJ2-7	CASSHIPTGGRYEQYF	TGTGCCAGCAGCCATATACCGACAGGGGGCAGGTACGAGCAGTACTTC
.	TRBD2	TRBV6-5	TRBJ2-7	CASTELAGDLEQYF	TGTGCCAGCACCGAGCTAGCGGGAGATCTCGAGCAGTACTTC
few	TRBD1	TRBV19	TRBJ1-5	CASTDRVSNQPQHF	TGTGCCAGTACTGACAGGGTCAGCAATCAGCCCCAGCATTTT
once	TRBD2	TRBV11-3	TRBJ2-7	CASSSGGIYEQYF	TGTGCCAGCAGCTCGGGGGGGATCTACGAGCAGTACTTC
.	.	TRBV5-1	TRBJ2-1	CASSSESKTGTHEQFF	TGCGCCAGCAGTTCCGAATCAAAAACAGGGACCCATGAGCAGTTCTTC
.	TRBD2	TRBV5-1	TRBJ2-1	CASSPAGVAGGSEQFF	TGCGCCAGCAGCCCGGCCGGGGTAGCGGGAGGGAGTGAGCAGTTCTTC
.	TRBD1	TRBV19	TRBJ1-5	CASSTGQGKRVLSNSNQPQHF	TGTGCCAGTAGTACGGGACAGGGAAAGAGGGTCCTGTCGAATAGCAATCAGCCCCAGCATTTT
.	.	TRBV2	TRBJ1-5	CASKQTSNQPQHF	TGTGCCAGCAAACAGACTAGCAATCAGCCCCAGCATTTT
.	TRBD2	TRBV5-1	TRBJ2-3	CASSYGTNADTQYF	TGCGCCAGCAGCTATGGGACTAACGCAGATACGCAGTATTTT
.	TRBD2	TRBV9	TRBJ2-1	CASSVSGVYNEQFF	TGTGCCAGCAGCGTAAGCGGGGTTTACAATGAGCAGTTCTTC
.	.	TRBV10-3	TRBJ1-5	CASKGGQNQPQHF	TGTGCCTCCAAGGGAGGGCAAAATCAGCCCCAGCATTTT
few	TRBD1	TRBV6-6	TRBJ1-2	CASSQTLGTGVGYTF	TGTGCCAGCAGTCAGACGCTTGGGACAGGGGTAGGCTACACCTTC
once	.	TRBV27	TRBJ1-4	CASSARDPTTNEKLFF	TGTGCCAGCAGTGCCAGGGATCCCACAACTAATGAAAAACTGTTTTTT
many	.	TRBV14	TRBJ1-2	CASSQVTGRGYTF	TGTGCCAGCAGCCAAGTAACAGGCCGGGGCTACACCTTC
.	TRBD1	TRBV19	TRBJ1-5	CAMTGGINQPQHF	TGTGCCATGACAGGGGGTATCAATCAGCCCCAGCATTTT
.	.	TRBV12-5	TRBJ1-1	CASGYRLGLNTEAFF	TGTGCTAGTGGTTACAGGTTGGGATTGAACACTGAAGCTTTCTTT
few	.	TRBV5-6	TRBJ2-1	CASSLVIARTISGNEQFF	TGTGCCAGCAGCTTGGTAATTGCAAGGACAATTTCAGGCAATGAGCAGTTCTTC
.	TRBD1	TRBV5-8	TRBJ1-5	CASSWGTVGNQPQHF	TGTGCCAGCAGCTGGGGGACAGTGGGTAATCAGCCCCAGCATTTT
.	.	TRBV7-9	TRBJ2-3	CASSLAGAPTDTQYF	TGTGCCAGCAGCTTAGCGGGGGCCCCCACAGATACGCAGTATTTT
.	TRBD1	TRBV6-5	TRBJ1-1	CASSSETGGNTEAFF	TGTGCCAGCAGTAGCGAGACAGGGGGGAACACTGAAGCTTTCTTT
few	TRBD1	TRBV6-1	TRBJ1-3	CASSVQTGTGQNTIYF	TGTGCCAGCAGTGTACAAACCGGGACAGGCCAAAACACCATATATTTT
once	.	TRBV2	TRBJ1-6	CASRSEGSYNPPLHF	TGTGCCAGCAGGAGCGAGGGATCCTATAATCCACCCCTCCACTTT
.	TRBD2	TRBV5-1	TRBJ2-1	CASNSGTSSNEQFF	TGCGCCAGCAACTCCGGGACTAGCTCCAATGAGCAGTTCTTC
.	TRBD1	TRBV5-6	TRBJ2-2	CASSFLRTGDTGELFF	TGTGCCAGCAGCTTCCTCCGGACAGGGGACACCGGGGAGCTGTTTTTT
.	TRBD2	TRBV7-8	TRBJ2-2	CASSLESAYWRGVSNTGELFF	TGTGCCAGCAGCTTAGAATCCGCTTATTGGCGGGGGGTATCGAACACCGGGGAGCTGTTTTTT
few	TRBD1	TRBV5-4	TRBJ2-1	CASSPDRGRINEQFF	TGTGCCAGCAGCCCGGACAGGGGGCGCATCAATGAGCAGTTCTTC
.	TRBD1	TRBV29-1	TRBJ1-1	CSVEGTGAPLNTEAFF	TGCAGCGTTGAGGGGACAGGGGCTCCACTTAACACTGAAGCTTTCTTT
.	TRBD1	TRBV6-5	TRBJ2-7	CASSSRTGVSYEQYF	TGTGCCAGCAGTTCCCGGACAGGAGTCTCCTACGAGCAGTACTTC
few	TRBD2	TRBV7-2	TRBJ2-5	CASSPPGGLVREQYF	TGTGCCAGCAGCCCACCGGGAGGACTAGTGCGTGAGCAGTACTTC
once	.	TRBV5-5	TRBJ2-5	CASSLASVARTQETQYF	TGTGCCAGCAGCTTGGCCTCAGTCGCTAGAACACAAGAGACCCAGTACTTC
.	.	TRBV5-4	TRBJ2-7	CASSRTGSFYEQYF	TGTGCCAGCAGCCGGACCGGGAGCTTCTACGAGCAGTACTTC
.	.	TRBV7-9	TRBJ1-4	CASSSTDPSKVEKLFF	TGTGCCAGCAGCTCCACAGACCCGAGCAAGGTTGAAAAACTGTTTTTT
.	.	TRBV20-1	TRBJ2-7	CSAGTLYEQYF	TGCAGTGCCGGGACTCTTTACGAGCAGTACTTC
few	.	TRBV5-8	TRBJ1-4	CASSPLNEKLFF	TGTGCCAGCAGCCCCCTTAATGAAAAACTGTTTTTT
.	TRBD2	TRBV7-7	TRBJ2-3	CASSHPLGGEQDTQYF	TGTGCCAGCAGCCACCCTCTCGGGGGGGAACAAGATACGCAGTATTTT
.	.	TRBV5-1	TRBJ1-5	CASRSSSNQPQHF	TGCGCCAGCAGATCGAGTAGCAATCAGCCCCAGCATTTT
.	.	TRBV2	TRBJ2-4	CASSESQVAKNIQYF	TGTGCCAGCAGTGAGTCTCAGGTGGCCAAAAACATTCAGTACTTC
.	.	TRBV19	TRBJ2-7	CASSPLFRSHEQYF	TGTGCCAGTAGTCCCCTTTTCCGGTCTCACGAGCAGTACTTC
.	.	TRBV5-1	TRBJ2-7	CASDGRGREREAASYEQYF	TGCGCGTCAGACGGACGGGGGCGAGAGCGGGAAGCTGCATCCTACGAGCAGTACTTC
.	TRBD1	TRBV27	TRBJ2-2	CASSSQGRIDTGELFF	TGTGCCAGCAGTTCACAGGGGAGAATTGACACCGGGGAGCTGTTTTTT
.	TRBD1	TRBV7-8	TRBJ1-3	CASSLVTGDRGFSGNTIYF	TGTGCCAGCAGCTTAGTAACCGGGGACAGGGGTTTCTCTGGAAACACCATATATTTT
.	TRBD1	TRBV2	TRBJ1-5	CASTLRQGRQPQHF	TGTGCCAGCACCCTGAGACAGGGCCGTCAGCCCCAGCATTTT
.	TRBD1	TRBV19	TRBJ1-1	CASKARTGVNTEAFF	TGTGCCAGTAAGGCCAGGACAGGGGTGAACACTGAAGCTTTCTTT
.	TRBD1	TRBV5-6	TRBJ1-1	CASSYEEGTGGTEAFF	TGTGCCAGCAGCTACGAGGAGGGGACAGGGGGCACTGAAGCTTTCTTT
many	.	TRBV29-1	TRBJ2-7	CSVLADGRFYEQYF	TGCAGCGTTCTCGCGGACGGGAGATTCTACGAGCAGTACTTC